The next 4 T cell receptor beta chains were all read from a single sample in a study of technical replicates of blood from a few donors. Data came from immunoSEQ multiplex PCR; TCRdb stores just in-frame clones and leaves some out. This sample yields about 83,000 clones, of which roughly 94% are seen a single time; approximately 0.24% belongs to the top ten. Sequenced: T cells isolated from PBMCs. The receptors were gathered from a human donor in good health.

The chain has TRBV7-6 and TRBJ2-1; D unclear. V shed 1 base and J shed 7 bases, with 8 bases lying between them. Per germline, CDR1 SGHVS and CDR2 FNYEAQ. There are 13 residues in the CDR3. This chain's CDR3 is CASSLGSRNEQFF. The CDR3, as DNA: TGTGCCAGCAGCTTAGGTAGTCGGAATGAGCAGTTCTTC.

The V call is TRBV6-4, the J call TRBJ1-1; D is possibly TRBD1 (6 bases). The CDR3 length is 15 residues. Trimming took off 6 bases at V and 1 base at J, with 15 bases between the two ends. Germline assignment: CDR1 MRHNA and CDR2 SNTAGT. In DNA, the CDR3 is TGTGCCAGCAGCTTCGACGGGGGGCGGAACACTGAAGCTTTCTTT. Translating it yields CASSFDGGRNTEAFF.

The chain has TRBV19 and TRBJ2-4; TRBD1 might be the D (6 bases). This CDR3 region has 17 residues. V gave up 5 bases and J gave up 1 base, with 18 bases separating them. The germline V gene encodes CDR1 LNHDA and CDR2 SQIVND (reference sequence). This CDR3 is CASSPGHLTIAKNIQYF. DNA for the CDR3: TGTGCCAGTAGTCCGGGACACCTTACCATTGCCAAAAACATTCAGTACTTC.

Here the CDR3 DNA reads TGTGCCAGCAGCTTAGCGCGGGCAGCGAACACCGGGGAGCTGTTTTTT. It encodes CASSLARAANTGELFF. The V gene is TRBV7-8, the J gene TRBJ2-2; weak D call: TRBD2 (5 bases). The germline V gene encodes CDR1 SGHVS and CDR2 FQNEAQ. This CDR3 has 16 residues. Trimming removed 0 bases at V and 0 bases at J, with 8 bases between.